The T cell receptor (beta chain) described here comes from a study of OX40 agonist ivuxolimab in advanced cancers. About the study: Patients were dosed intravenously with ivuxolimab at 0.01 to 10 mg/kg every 2 weeks. Every patient in dose escalation had hepatocellular carcinoma, melanoma, renal cell or head and neck cancer. Partial responses were observed in three patients, of whom one had hepatocellular carcinoma and two had cutaneous melanoma. The study's findings and limits: Partial responders treated at 0.1-3.0 mg/kg exhibited clonal expansion among the lowest measured.

In regard to this clone: The target antigen is unknown.

The length of the CDR3 is 17 residues. V was clipped by 2 bases and J by 5 bases; unmatched bases: 10. Per the germline V gene, CDR1 is SGDLS and CDR2 is YYNGEE. Clones were sequenced by immunoSEQ multiplex PCR, and TCRdb holds only the in-frame ones, with some missing. This sample has some 75,000 clones, with 70% to 90% found just once. The source material was CD4+ or CD8+ T cells sorted from blood, sampled in a trial of the OX40 agonist ivuxolimab. The sequence was collected from an adult with an advanced solid tumor such as melanoma, head and neck, liver or kidney cancer. The chain employs TRBV9 and TRBJ2-3; 11 bases match TRBD2. The CDR3 is CASSVTPSGGLGDTQYF. In DNA form, the CDR3 reads TGTGCCAGCAGCGTTACCCCTAGCGGGGGGCTGGGAGATACGCAGTATTTT.